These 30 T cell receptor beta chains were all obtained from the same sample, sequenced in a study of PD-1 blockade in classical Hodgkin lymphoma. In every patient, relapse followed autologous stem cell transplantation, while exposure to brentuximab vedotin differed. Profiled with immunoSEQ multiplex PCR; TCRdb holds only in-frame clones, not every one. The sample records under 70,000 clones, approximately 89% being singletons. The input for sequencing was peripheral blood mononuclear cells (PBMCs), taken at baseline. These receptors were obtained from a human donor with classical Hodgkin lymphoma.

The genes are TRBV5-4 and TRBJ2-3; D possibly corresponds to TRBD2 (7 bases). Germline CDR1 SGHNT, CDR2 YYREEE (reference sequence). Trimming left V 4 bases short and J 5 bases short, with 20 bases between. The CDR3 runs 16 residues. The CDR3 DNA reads TGTGCCAGCAGCATTCCGGGGGGCAACTCGGAAGATACGCAGTATTTT. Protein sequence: CASSIPGGNSEDTQYF.

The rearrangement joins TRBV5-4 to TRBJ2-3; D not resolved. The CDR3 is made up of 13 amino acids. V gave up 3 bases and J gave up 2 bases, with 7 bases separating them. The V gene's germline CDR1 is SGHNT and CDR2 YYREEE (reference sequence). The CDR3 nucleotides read TGTGCCAGCAGCTCTACGACCACAGATACGCAGTATTTT. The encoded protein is CASSSTTTDTQYF.

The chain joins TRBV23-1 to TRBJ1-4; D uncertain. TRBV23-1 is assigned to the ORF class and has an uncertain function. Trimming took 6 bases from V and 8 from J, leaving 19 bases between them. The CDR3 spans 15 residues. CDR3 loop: CASSDWEEKEEKLFF. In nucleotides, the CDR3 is TGCGCCAGCAGCGACTGGGAAGAAAAGGAAGAAAAACTGTTTTTT.

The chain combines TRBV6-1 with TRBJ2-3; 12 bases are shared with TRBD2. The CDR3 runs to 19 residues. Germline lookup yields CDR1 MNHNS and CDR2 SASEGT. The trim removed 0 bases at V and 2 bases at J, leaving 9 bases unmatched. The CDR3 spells CASSEARTSGAPFTDTQYF. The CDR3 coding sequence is TGTGCCAGCAGTGAAGCCCGGACTAGCGGGGCACCTTTCACAGATACGCAGTATTTT.

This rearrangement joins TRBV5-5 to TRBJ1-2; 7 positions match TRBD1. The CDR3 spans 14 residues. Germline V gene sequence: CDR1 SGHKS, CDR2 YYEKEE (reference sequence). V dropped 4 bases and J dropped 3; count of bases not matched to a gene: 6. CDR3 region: CASSEQGRHYGYTF. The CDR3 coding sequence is TGTGCCAGCAGCGAACAGGGGAGGCACTATGGCTACACCTTC.

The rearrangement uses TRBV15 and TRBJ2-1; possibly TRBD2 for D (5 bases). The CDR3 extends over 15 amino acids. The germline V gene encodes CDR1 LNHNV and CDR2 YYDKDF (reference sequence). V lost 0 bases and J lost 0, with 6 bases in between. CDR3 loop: CATSREGSSYNEQFF. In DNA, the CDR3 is TGTGCCACCAGCAGAGAAGGGAGCTCCTACAATGAGCAGTTCTTC.

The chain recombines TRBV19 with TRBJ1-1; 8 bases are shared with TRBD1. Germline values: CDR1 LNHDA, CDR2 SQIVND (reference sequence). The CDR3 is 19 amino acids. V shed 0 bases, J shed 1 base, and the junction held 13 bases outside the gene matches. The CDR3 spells CASSIDSRGQGFPNTEAFF. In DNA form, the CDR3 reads TGTGCCAGTAGTATAGACTCCCGTGGACAGGGCTTCCCGAACACTGAAGCTTTCTTT.

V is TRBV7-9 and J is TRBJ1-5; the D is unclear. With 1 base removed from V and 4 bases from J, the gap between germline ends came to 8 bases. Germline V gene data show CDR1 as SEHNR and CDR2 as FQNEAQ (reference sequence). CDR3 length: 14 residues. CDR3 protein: CASSLGRGNQPQHF. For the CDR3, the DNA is TGTGCCAGCAGCTTAGGAAGAGGAAATCAGCCCCAGCATTTT.

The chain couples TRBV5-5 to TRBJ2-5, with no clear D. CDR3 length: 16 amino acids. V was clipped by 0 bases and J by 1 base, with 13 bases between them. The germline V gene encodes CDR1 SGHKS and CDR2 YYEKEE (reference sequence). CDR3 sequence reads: CASSLEGRSSQETQYF. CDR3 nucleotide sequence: TGTGCCAGCAGCTTGGAAGGACGGAGTAGCCAAGAGACCCAGTACTTC. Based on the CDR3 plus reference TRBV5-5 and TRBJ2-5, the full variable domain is DAGVTQSPTHLIKTRGQQVTLRCSPISGHKSVSWYQQVLGQGPQFIFQYYEKEERGRGNFPDRFSARQFPNYSSELNVNALLLGDSALYLCASSLEGRSSQETQYFGPGTRLLVL.

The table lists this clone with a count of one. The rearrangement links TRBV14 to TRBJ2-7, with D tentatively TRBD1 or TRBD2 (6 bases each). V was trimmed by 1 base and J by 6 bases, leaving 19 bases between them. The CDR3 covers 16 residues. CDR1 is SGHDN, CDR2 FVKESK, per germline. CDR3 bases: TGTGCCAGCAGCCAAGGAGGCTTAAGGGGGGCTCTCGAGCAGTACTTC. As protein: CASSQGGLRGALEQYF.

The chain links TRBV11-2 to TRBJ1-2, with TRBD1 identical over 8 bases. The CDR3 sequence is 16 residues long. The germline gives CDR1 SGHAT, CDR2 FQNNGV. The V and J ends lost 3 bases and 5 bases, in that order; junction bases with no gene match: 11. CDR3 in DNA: TGTGCCAGCAGCTTCGTGATCTGGACAGGGTCATATGGCTACACCTTC. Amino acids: CASSFVIWTGSYGYTF.

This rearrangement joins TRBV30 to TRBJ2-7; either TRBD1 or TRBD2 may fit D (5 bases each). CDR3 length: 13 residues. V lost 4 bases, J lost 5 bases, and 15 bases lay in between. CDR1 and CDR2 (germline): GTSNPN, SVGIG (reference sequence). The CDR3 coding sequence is TGTGCCTGGAAACCCGTAACGGGGCACGAGCAGTACTTC. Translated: CAWKPVTGHEQYF.

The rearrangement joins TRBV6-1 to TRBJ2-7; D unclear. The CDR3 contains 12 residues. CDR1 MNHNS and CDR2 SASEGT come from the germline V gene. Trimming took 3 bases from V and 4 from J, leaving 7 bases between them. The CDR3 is CASSEQSYEQYF. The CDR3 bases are TGTGCCAGCAGTGAGCAAAGTTACGAGCAGTACTTC.

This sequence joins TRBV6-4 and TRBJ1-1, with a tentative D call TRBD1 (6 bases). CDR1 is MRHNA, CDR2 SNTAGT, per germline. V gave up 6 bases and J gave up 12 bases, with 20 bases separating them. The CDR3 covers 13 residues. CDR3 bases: TGTGCCAGCAGAGCAGGGGAGGGGCTCGCTACTTTCTTT. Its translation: CASRAGEGLATFF.

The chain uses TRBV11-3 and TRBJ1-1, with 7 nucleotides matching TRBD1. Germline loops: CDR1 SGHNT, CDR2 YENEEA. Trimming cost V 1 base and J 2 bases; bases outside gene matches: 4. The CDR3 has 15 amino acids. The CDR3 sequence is CASSLGQGSNTEAFF. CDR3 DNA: TGTGCCAGCAGCTTAGGACAGGGATCCAACACTGAAGCTTTCTTT.

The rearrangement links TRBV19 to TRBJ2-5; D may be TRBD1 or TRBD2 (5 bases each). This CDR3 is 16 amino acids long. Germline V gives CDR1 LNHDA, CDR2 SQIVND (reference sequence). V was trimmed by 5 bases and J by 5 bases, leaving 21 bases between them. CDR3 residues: CASSRIPGSVGETQYF. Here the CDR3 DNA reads TGTGCCAGTAGTCGAATCCCAGGGAGCGTGGGGGAGACCCAGTACTTC. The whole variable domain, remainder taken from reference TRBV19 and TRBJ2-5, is DGGITQSPKYLFRKEGQNVTLSCEQNLNHDAMYWYRQDPGQGLRLIYYSQIVNDFQKGDIAEGYSVSREKKESFPLTVTSAQKNPTAFYLCASSRIPGSVGETQYFGPGTRLLVL.

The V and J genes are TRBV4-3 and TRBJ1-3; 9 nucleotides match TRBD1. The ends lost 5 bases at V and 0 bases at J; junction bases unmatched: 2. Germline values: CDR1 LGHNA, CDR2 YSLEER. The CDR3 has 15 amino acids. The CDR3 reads CASSKGQGSGNTIYF. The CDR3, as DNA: TGCGCCAGCAGCAAGGGACAGGGCTCTGGAAACACCATATATTTT.

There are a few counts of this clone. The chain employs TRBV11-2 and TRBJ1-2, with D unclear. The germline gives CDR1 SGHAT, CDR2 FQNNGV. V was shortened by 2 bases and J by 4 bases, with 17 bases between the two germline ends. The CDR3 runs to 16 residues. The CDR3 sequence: CASSLIPLAQAYGYTF. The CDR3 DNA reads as TGTGCCAGCAGCTTAATCCCCCTCGCGCAGGCCTATGGCTACACCTTC.

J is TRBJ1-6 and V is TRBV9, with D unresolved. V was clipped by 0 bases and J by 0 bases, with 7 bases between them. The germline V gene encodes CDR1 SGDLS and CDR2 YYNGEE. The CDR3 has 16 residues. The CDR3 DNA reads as TGTGCCAGCAGCGTAGATGCGAGCTCCTATAATTCACCCCTCCACTTT. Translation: CASSVDASSYNSPLHF.

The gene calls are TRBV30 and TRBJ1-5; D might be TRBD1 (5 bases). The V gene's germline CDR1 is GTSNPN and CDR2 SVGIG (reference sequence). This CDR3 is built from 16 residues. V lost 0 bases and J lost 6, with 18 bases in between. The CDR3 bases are TGTGCCTGGAGTGTAAGCCGGGGGTCCTGGGGTCAGCCCCAGCATTTT. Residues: CAWSVSRGSWGQPQHF.

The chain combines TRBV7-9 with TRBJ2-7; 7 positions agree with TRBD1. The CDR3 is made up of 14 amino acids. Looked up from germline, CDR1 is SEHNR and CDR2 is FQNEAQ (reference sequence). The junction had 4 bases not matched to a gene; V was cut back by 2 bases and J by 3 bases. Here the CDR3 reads CASSLRQGDYEQYF. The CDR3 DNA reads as TGTGCCAGCAGCTTACGGCAGGGGGACTACGAGCAGTACTTC.

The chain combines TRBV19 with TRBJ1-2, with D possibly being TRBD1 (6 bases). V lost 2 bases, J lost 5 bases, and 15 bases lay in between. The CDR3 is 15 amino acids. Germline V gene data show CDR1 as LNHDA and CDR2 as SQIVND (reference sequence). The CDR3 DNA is TGTGCCAGTAGTATAACAGGGCAACACCTATATGGCTACACCTTC. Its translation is CASSITGQHLYGYTF.

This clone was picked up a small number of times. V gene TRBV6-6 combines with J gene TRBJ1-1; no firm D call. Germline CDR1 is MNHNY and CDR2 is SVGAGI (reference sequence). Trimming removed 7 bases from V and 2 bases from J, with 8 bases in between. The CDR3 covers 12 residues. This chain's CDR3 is CASTLPNTEAFF. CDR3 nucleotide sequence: TGTGCCAGCACCTTACCTAACACTGAAGCTTTCTTT.

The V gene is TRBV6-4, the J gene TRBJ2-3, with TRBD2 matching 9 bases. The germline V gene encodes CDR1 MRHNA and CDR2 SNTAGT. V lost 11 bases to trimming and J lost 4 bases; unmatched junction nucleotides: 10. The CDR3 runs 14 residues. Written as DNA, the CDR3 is TGTGCCTCAGCGGCCCTAGCGGGGTCAGATACGCAGTATTTT. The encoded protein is CASAALAGSDTQYF.

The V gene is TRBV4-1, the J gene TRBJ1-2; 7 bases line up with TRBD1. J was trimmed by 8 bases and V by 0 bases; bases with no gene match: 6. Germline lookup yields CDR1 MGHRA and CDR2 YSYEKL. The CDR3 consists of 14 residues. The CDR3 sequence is CASSQELGGAGYTF. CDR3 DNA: TGCGCCAGCAGCCAAGAGCTAGGGGGCGCGGGCTACACCTTC.

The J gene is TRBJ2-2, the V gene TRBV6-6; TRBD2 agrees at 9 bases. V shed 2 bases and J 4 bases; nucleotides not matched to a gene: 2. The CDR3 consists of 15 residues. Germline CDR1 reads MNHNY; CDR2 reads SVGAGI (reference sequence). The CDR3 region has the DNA TGTGCCAGCAGTTACGGGACTAGCATCACCGGGGAGCTGTTTTTT. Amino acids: CASSYGTSITGELFF.

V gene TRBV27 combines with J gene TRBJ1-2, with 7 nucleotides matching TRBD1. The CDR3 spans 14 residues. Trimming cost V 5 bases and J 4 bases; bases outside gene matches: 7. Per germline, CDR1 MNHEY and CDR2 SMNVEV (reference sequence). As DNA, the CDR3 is TGTGCCAGCAGTCGACAGGGCAGTGCCTATGGCTACACCTTC. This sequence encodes CASSRQGSAYGYTF.

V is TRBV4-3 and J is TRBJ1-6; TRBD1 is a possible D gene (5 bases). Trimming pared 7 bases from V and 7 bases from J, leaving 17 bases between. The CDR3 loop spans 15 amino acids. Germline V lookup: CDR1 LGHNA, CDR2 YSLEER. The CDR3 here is CASTPGRVSNSPLHF. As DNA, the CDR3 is TGCGCCAGCACCCCGGGACGGGTCAGCAATTCACCCCTCCACTTT.

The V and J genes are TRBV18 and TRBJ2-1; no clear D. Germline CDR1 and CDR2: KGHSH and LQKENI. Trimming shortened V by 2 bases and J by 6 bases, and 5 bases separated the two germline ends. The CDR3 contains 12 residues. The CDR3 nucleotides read TGTGCCAGCTCACCATCCCCCAATGAGCAGTTCTTC. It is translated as CASSPSPNEQFF.

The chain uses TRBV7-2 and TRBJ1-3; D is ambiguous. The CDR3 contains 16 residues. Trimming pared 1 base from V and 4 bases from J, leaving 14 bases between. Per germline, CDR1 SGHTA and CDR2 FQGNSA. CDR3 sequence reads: CASSLGSGWQGNTIYF. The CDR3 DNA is TGTGCCAGCAGCTTAGGGTCTGGGTGGCAGGGAAACACCATATATTTT.